Listed here are 8 T cell receptor beta chains from one sample, sequenced in a study of T cells after yellow fever vaccination. TCRdb redid the calling of the 5' RACE reads with MiXCR, one entry per CDR3 protein. The sample lists 350,000 to 550,000 distinct CDR3 sequences; roughly a sixth were seen once. The sample here was PBMCs, taken before the yellow fever booster vaccination. These receptor sequences come from a man in his late teens or twenties who received the YFV17D yellow fever vaccine.

This clonotype has only a few counts. The chain carries TRBV2 and TRBJ2-4, with a tentative D call TRBD2 (6 bases). The CDR3 has 14 amino acids. V was shortened by 8 bases and J by 1 base, with 12 bases between the two germline ends. From germline, CDR1 is SNHLY and CDR2 FYNNEI. CDR3 bases: TGTGCCAGCCTGGAGGGATGGGCCAAAAACATTCAGTACTTC. Translated: CASLEGWAKNIQYF.

This clonotype was seen repeatedly, ten times or more. J is TRBJ2-1 and V is TRBV10-3, with D perhaps matching TRBD1 (5 bases). The V and J ends lost 2 bases and 5 bases respectively, with 10 bases between them. The CDR3 extends over 14 amino acids. Germline V gene sequence: CDR1 ENHRY, CDR2 SYGVKD. In DNA form, the CDR3 reads TGTGCCATCAGTGAGCAAGGGGTACACAATGAGCAGTTCTTC. It is translated as CAISEQGVHNEQFF.

V is TRBV15 and J is TRBJ2-1; D is unclear. CDR3 length equals 12 residues. Germline V gives CDR1 LNHNV, CDR2 YYDKDF (reference sequence). V was shortened by 1 base and J by 8 bases, with 6 bases between the two germline ends. In nucleotides, the CDR3 is TGTGCCACCAGCAGAGTGTTCGATGAGCAGTTCTTC. It codes for CATSRVFDEQFF.

The chain couples TRBV12-3 or TRBV12-4 to TRBJ1-2; 8 bases agree with TRBD1. V gave up 5 bases and J gave up 4 bases; unmatched junction bases: 3. The CDR3 is 13 residues long. Here the CDR3 DNA reads TGTGCCAGCAGTCTGGACAGGGTCTATGGCTACACCTTC. It translates to CASSLDRVYGYTF.

In this sample, this clonotype turned up many times. The rearrangement joins TRBV15 to TRBJ2-1; TRBD2 matches at 8 bases. This CDR3 region has 14 residues. Losses at the gene ends were 3 bases for V and 5 bases for J; bases not matched to a gene: 3. Germline V gene sequence: CDR1 LNHNV, CDR2 YYDKDF (reference sequence). CDR3 sequence reads: CATSRRGANNEQFF. The CDR3 region has the DNA TGTGCCACCAGCAGGCGGGGGGCTAACAATGAGCAGTTCTTC.

The chain joins TRBV5-6 to TRBJ1-1, with no clear D. Germline lookup yields CDR1 SGHDT and CDR2 YYEEEE. Between the trimmed V and J ends, which lost 2 bases and 5 bases, there was a span of 7 bases. The CDR3 totals 12 residues. The CDR3 is CASSFGYTEAFF. CDR3 coding DNA: TGTGCCAGCAGCTTTGGGTATACTGAAGCTTTCTTT.

This chain links TRBV24-1 with TRBJ1-1, with D tentatively TRBD1 (6 bases). Per the germline V gene, CDR1 is KGHDR and CDR2 is SFDVKD. Trimming cost V 6 bases and J 3 bases, with 16 bases left between them. This CDR3 is built from 15 residues. As DNA, the CDR3 is TGTGCCACCAGTAGGGGGAGCGGGGTGGACACTGAAGCTTTCTTT. Translated, it gives CATSRGSGVDTEAFF.

Only a few counts were recorded for this clonotype. The genes are TRBV12-3 or TRBV12-4 and TRBJ1-1, with D perhaps matching TRBD1 (5 bases). The CDR3 consists of 15 residues. The V and J ends lost 11 bases and 3 bases respectively, with 22 bases between them. CDR3: CAGARGTPGDTEAFF. CDR3 sequence (DNA): TGTGCCGGGGCTAGAGGGACCCCTGGGGACACTGAAGCTTTCTTT.